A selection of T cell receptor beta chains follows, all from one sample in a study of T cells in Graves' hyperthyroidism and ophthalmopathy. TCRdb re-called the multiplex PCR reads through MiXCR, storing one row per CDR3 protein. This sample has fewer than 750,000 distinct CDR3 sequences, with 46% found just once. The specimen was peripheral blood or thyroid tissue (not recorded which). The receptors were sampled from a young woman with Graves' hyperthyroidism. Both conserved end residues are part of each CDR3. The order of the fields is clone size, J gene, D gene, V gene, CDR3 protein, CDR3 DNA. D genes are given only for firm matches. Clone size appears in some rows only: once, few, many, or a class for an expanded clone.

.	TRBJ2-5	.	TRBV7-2	CASSLDSLLQETQYF	TGTGCCAGCAGCTTAGATTCGTTACTACAAGAGACCCAGTACTTC
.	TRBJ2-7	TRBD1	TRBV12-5	CASGLLSGTELPYEQYF	TGTGCTAGTGGTTTGTTGTCCGGGACAGAGCTCCCCTACGAGCAGTACTTC
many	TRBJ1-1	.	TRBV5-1	CASSRGTVGIEAFF	TGCGCCAGCAGCCGCGGGACGGTCGGAATTGAAGCTTTCTTT
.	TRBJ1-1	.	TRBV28	CASSSRARVPEAFF	TGTGCCAGCAGTTCCCGAGCCCGGGTGCCTGAAGCTTTCTTT
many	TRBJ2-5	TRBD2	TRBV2	CASTLAGVWQETQYF	TGTGCCAGCACTCTAGCGGGAGTCTGGCAAGAGACCCAGTACTTC
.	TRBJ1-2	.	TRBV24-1	CATSEGTGNYGYTF	TGTGCCACCAGTGAGGGGACGGGAAACTATGGCTACACCTTC
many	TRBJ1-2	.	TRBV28	CASSLFSDYGYTF	TGTGCCAGCAGTTTATTTTCGGACTATGGCTACACCTTC
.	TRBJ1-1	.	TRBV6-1	CASKPAGGANTEAFF	TGTGCCAGCAAACCCGCGGGGGGGGCGAACACTGAAGCTTTCTTT
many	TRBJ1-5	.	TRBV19	CASITHGEGDRNQPQHF	TGTGCCAGTATCACCCACGGGGAGGGGGATAGGAATCAGCCCCAGCATTTT
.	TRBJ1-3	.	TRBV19	CASTIRRIEDYGYTIYF	TGTGCCAGTACCATCAGGCGGATAGAGGACTATGGCTACACCATATATTTT
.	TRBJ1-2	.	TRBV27	CASSRGVNYGYTF	TGTGCCAGCAGTCGGGGGGTAAACTATGGCTACACCTTC
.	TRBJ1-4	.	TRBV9	CASSVGQAGATNEKLFF	TGTGCCAGCAGCGTAGGACAGGCAGGGGCAACTAATGAAAAACTGTTTTTT
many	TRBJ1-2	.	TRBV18	CASSPRVTEYGYTF	TGTGCCAGCTCACCACGTGTGACAGAATATGGCTACACCTTC
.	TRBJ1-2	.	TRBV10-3	CATGLAGGRGVYGYTF	TGTGCCACCGGACTAGCGGGAGGCAGAGGGGTCTATGGCTACACCTTC
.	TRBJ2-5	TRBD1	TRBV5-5	CASSLDRGELQYF	TGTGCCAGCAGCTTAGACAGGGGGGAGCTTCAGTACTTC
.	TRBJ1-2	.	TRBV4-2	CASSPRGGVSGYTF	TGTGCCAGCAGCCCTCGGGGGGGCGTCTCTGGCTACACCTTC
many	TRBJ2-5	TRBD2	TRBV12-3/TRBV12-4	CASKRTSGGVHETQYF	TGTGCCAGCAAGCGGACTAGCGGGGGAGTCCACGAGACCCAGTACTTC
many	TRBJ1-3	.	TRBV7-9	CASSGSSSGNTIYF	TGTGCCAGCAGCGGATCGAGCTCTGGAAACACCATATATTTT
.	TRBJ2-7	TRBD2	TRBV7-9	CASSQEREVYEQYF	TGTGCCAGCAGTCAAGAACGGGAGGTGTACGAGCAGTACTTC
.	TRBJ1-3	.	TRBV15	CATSSTGGGNTIYF	TGTGCCACCAGCAGCACGGGAGGTGGAAACACCATATATTTT
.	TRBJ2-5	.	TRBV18	CASSQSSQEAQYF	TGTGCCAGCTCTCAGTCCTCTCAAGAGGCCCAGTACTTC
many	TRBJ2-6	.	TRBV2	CASSEALFTTNVLTF	TGTGCCAGCAGTGAGGCACTATTCACCACCAACGTCCTGACTTTC
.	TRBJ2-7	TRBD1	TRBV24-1	CATSDPGTGVNYEQYF	TGTGCCACCAGTGACCCCGGGACAGGGGTTAACTACGAGCAGTACTTC
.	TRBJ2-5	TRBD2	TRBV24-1	CATSDLGTSLTETQYF	TGTGCCACCAGTGATTTGGGGACTAGCTTGACGGAGACCCAGTACTTC
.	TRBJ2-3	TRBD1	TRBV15	CATSRALGTGGREDTQYF	TGTGCCACCAGCAGAGCGCTGGGAACAGGGGGACGTGAAGATACGCAGTATTTT